This T cell receptor beta chain is drawn from a study of cytomegalovirus exposure and HLA in healthy donors. Study as a whole: An analysis done earlier identified fewer than 140 million unique TCR beta sequences from about 179 million T cells.

Germline V gene lookup returns CDR1 SGDLS and CDR2 YYNGEE. This CDR3 is 15 amino acids long. The V end lost 0 bases, the J end lost 4 bases, and 11 bases lay between the germline ends. Amplification used 60 Vbeta primers and 13 Jbeta primers. Sequencing was performed with immunoSEQ multiplex PCR; in TCRdb, only in-frame clones are kept and a portion is missing. The table lists about 200,000 clones, approximately 80% of them singletons. The chain combines TRBV9 with TRBJ1-3, with D uncertain. This receptor was taken from a man aged 25 to 45 in good health and CMV-seronegative. Sequencing input: PBMCs. The CDR3 reads CASSVGVNSGNTIYF. CDR3 nucleotides: TGTGCCAGCAGCGTAGGTGTTAACTCGGGAAACACCATATATTTT. Complete variable domain (other parts from reference TRBV9 and TRBJ1-3): DSGVTQTPKHLITATGQRVTLRCSPRSGDLSVYWYQQSLDQGLQFLIQYYNGEERAKGNILERFSAQQFPDLHSELNLSSLELGDSALYFCASSVGVNSGNTIYFGEGSWLTVV.